Listed here are 5 T cell receptor beta chains from one sample, sequenced in a study of blood T cells in healthy people across ages. Together with a sample-barcoded 5' primer, a J-beta primer mix was included in a second PCR lasting roughly 6 to 12 cycles. MiXCR, applied by TCRdb to the 5' RACE reads, yields one record per CDR3 protein. The top ten hold roughly 3.1% of the sample, which has approximately 780,000 distinct CDR3 sequences, 20% to 30% seen once. This same sample was also part of a study on T cells of mothers and their children.

Material: blood. These receptors all come from a boy aged 5-17 years in good health.

V gene TRBV3-1 combines with J gene TRBJ1-1, with D possibly being TRBD1 (5 bases). This CDR3 contains 13 residues. Trimming cost V 7 bases and J 6 bases, with 15 bases left between them. Germline V gene data show CDR1 as LGHDT and CDR2 as YNNKEL (reference sequence). Written as DNA, the CDR3 is TGTGCCAGCACCCCGACAGTGGGCGCTGAAGCTTTCTTT. This encodes CASTPTVGAEAFF.

This clonotype was detected a few times. This sequence joins TRBV2 and TRBJ2-5; D is unclear. V lost 3 bases and J 7 bases, leaving 12 bases between the germline ends. The CDR3 runs to 13 residues. Germline loops: CDR1 SNHLY, CDR2 FYNNEI. In DNA, the CDR3 is TGTGCCAGCAGTGAGGCCCCCTGGGGGACCCAGTACTTC. It codes for CASSEAPWGTQYF.

This clonotype was observed a handful of times. V is TRBV6-6 and J is TRBJ2-3, with D perhaps TRBD2 (7 bases). CDR3 length equals 16 residues. V shed 6 bases and J shed 0 bases, with 16 bases lying between them. Germline lookup yields CDR1 MNHNY and CDR2 SVGAGI (reference sequence). The CDR3 DNA sequence: TGTGCCAGCAGCGGGGGGCCAGGTAGTAGCACAGATACGCAGTATTTT. Its translation is CASSGGPGSSTDTQYF.

The J gene is TRBJ2-4, the V gene TRBV12-3 or TRBV12-4; a possible D gene is TRBD1 (6 bases). The CDR3 covers 13 residues. Trimming took off 5 bases at V and 8 bases at J, with 13 bases between the two ends. Here the CDR3 DNA reads TGTGCCAGCAGTAAAACAGGGTTCGACATTCAGTACTTC. This translates into CASSKTGFDIQYF.

In this sample, this clonotype turned up many times. This chain uses TRBV12-3 or TRBV12-4 with TRBJ1-2, with a tentative D call TRBD1 (5 bases). The CDR3 is 13 amino acids. V was cut by 5 bases and J by 2 bases, with 9 bases left in between. CDR3 nucleotides: TGTGCCAGCAGTCTGGGACGGAACTATGGCTACACCTTC. Amino acids: CASSLGRNYGYTF.